Listed below are T cell receptor beta chains from one sample, sequenced in a study of early T cells in non-severe SARS-CoV-2 infection. A single record per CDR3 protein comes from TCRdb applying MiXCR to the 5' RACE reads. There are about 66,000 distinct CDR3 sequences in the sample; roughly 21% occur only once, and 16% lies in the top ten. Material: whole blood, obtained at baseline. The receptors originated from an adult who was a healthcare worker with PCR-confirmed SARS-CoV-2 infection or an uninfected control (not recorded which). CDR3s include the opening cysteine and the closing phenylalanine or tryptophan. A D gene is named only where the DNA matches it firmly. Not every row has a clone size; where given, it reads once, few, many or a size class.

few TRBJ2-1 - TRBV6-1 CASSDRNEQFF TGTGCCAGCAGTGATCGAAATGAGCAGTTCTTC
few TRBJ1-2 TRBD1 TRBV5-6 CASSLYGQGVYGYTF TGTGCCAGCAGCTTGTACGGACAGGGTGTGTATGGCTACACCTTC
few TRBJ2-3 TRBD1 TRBV5-1 CASTLTGGLDTQYF TGCGCCAGCACCTTGACAGGGGGCTTAGATACGCAGTATTTT
- TRBJ1-2 - TRBV5-6 CASSLWGHYGYTF TGTGCCAGCAGCCTGTGGGGGCACTATGGCTACACCTTC
few TRBJ1-1 - TRBV4-1 CASSPRFGTGEAFF TGCGCCAGCAGCCCAAGATTCGGGACCGGGGAAGCTTTCTTT
- TRBJ2-3 - TRBV20-1 CSARDGPTDTQYF TGCAGTGCTAGAGACGGGCCCACAGATACGCAGTATTTT
- TRBJ2-7 - TRBV5-1 CATKAGDSSYEQYF TGCGCCACCAAGGCGGGGGACAGCAGTTACGAGCAGTACTTC
many TRBJ2-4 - TRBV19 CASSMSTDIQYF TGTGCCAGTAGTATGTCCACGGACATTCAGTACTTC
- TRBJ2-7 - TRBV7-6 CASSFQESEQYF TGTGCCAGCAGCTTTCAGGAAAGCGAGCAGTACTTC
- TRBJ2-7 TRBD2 TRBV12-3/TRBV12-4 CASSFWGGSYEQYF TGTGCCAGCAGTTTCTGGGGGGGAAGCTACGAGCAGTACTTC
few TRBJ2-1 - TRBV6-4 CASSPLGGGPYNEQFF TGTGCCAGCAGTCCCCTCGGAGGGGGACCCTACAATGAGCAGTTCTTC
- TRBJ2-1 - TRBV12-3/TRBV12-4 CASRYSGTSYNEQFF TGTGCCAGCAGATATAGCGGTACCTCCTACAATGAGCAGTTCTTC
- TRBJ2-5 - TRBV7-3 CASSPAGSRETQYF TGTGCCAGCAGCCCGGCGGGGTCCCGGGAGACCCAGTACTTC
many TRBJ2-2 TRBD1 TRBV30 CAWSQGAAGTGELFF TGTGCCTGGTCACAGGGGGCTGCGGGTACCGGGGAGCTGTTTTTT
- TRBJ2-2 TRBD1 TRBV12-3/TRBV12-4 CASSDRATGELFF TGTGCCAGCAGTGACAGGGCTACCGGGGAGCTGTTTTTT
- TRBJ2-2 TRBD1 TRBV29-1 CSVRTGTANTGELFF TGCAGCGTTCGGACCGGGACAGCGAACACCGGGGAGCTGTTTTTT
few TRBJ2-7 - TRBV5-1 CASSLPTAYEQYF TGCGCCAGCAGCTTACCGACAGCCTACGAGCAGTACTTC
few TRBJ1-4 TRBD1 TRBV2 CAGTRDSAEKLFF TGTGCCGGCACCCGGGACAGCGCTGAAAAACTGTTTTTT
- TRBJ2-6 - TRBV3-1 CASSLLGGRSGANVLTF TGTGCCAGCAGCCTCCTAGGGGGGAGATCTGGTGCCAACGTCCTGACTTTC
- TRBJ2-1 - TRBV14 CASSQDQSSPGGQFF TGTGCCAGCAGCCAAGATCAGAGTTCGCCCGGCGGGCAGTTCTTC